This T cell receptor (beta chain) was recorded in a study of blood T cell repertoires in COVID-19 (dated by TCRdb to about 2020). For the wider study: The collaborator samples originated in the United States, Italy and Spain and spanned the acute and convalescent phases of COVID-19. The material from the prospective study consisted of cDNA or gDNA derived from T cells, B-cell-depleted T cells, or PBMCs. Subjects who had been exposed to COVID-19, were actively infected with it, or had recovered from it provided the deeply sampled blood TCRbeta repertoires that made up the dataset. A freely available public database, intended as a resource for researchers studying the immune response to SARS-CoV-2, is where the repertoires were released. The samples were drawn from two sources: the first 160 participants of the ongoing ImmuneRACE study, and some 1,300 subjects contributed by 6 global collaborators. The sample metadata nearly always contained a de-identified subject ID, COVID-19 status, age in years and sex. Where HLA class I and class II types were available, the types were taken from metadata supplied by the sample provider, not from assay-based typing.

The full study reports these points: Clinical and demographic metadata were provided uncurated, with the amount varying by source and participant.

CDR1 and CDR2, per the germline V gene, are WSHSY and SAAADI. The CDR3 covers 15 residues, taking in both the cysteine and the phenylalanine. Of all the DNA, just the CDR3 is kept, 45 bases in frame from base 1. After removal of 4 bases from V and 3 bases from J, the junction retains 6 bases not matched to a gene. TCRbeta CDR3 regions were amplified from genomic DNA using the immunoSEQ Assay, a bias-controlled multiplex PCR. As for the original processing: Within the assay, amplification of reference gene primers was used to estimate how many nucleated cells each sample contained. To quantify the absolute abundance of each unique TCRbeta CDR3 rearrangement, sequence reads were collapsed and filtered. For each sample, productive Simpson clonality was calculated as the square root of Simpson's diversity index over productive rearrangements. Entries here come from immuneACCESS through TCRdb and include only in-frame sequences with V and J called. Some clones fail to appear in such tables; in the studies checked, an unresolved V gene covers under half of the shortfall, and the cause of the remainder is unknown. V and J calls and clone size come straight from that table; D and trimming were deduced from the DNA. This sample gives about 220,000 clones in total; around 82% of them show up just once. Of the sample, around 3.1% is held by the ten largest clones.

The table lists this clone with a count of one. The antigen it recognizes is unknown. The record has no base qualities; no much larger clone is one base away. A second Seattle source provided samples from volunteer blood donors who had recovered from COVID-19. Each collaborating institution followed its own protocols to collect whole blood in K2EDTA tubes. Collaborator samples were shipped for TCRbeta analysis as frozen whole blood, isolated PBMCs, or DNA extracted from either sample type. This chain joins TRBV10-2 to TRBJ2-3, with TRBD2 matching 8 junction bases. The sequencing input was peripheral blood. The origin of this receptor is a woman in her 30s who had recovered from COVID-19. For the CDR3, the sequence is CASSVQAGETDTQYF. The nucleotides read TGCGCCAGCAGTGTTCAAGCGGGAGAAACAGATACGCAGTATTTT.